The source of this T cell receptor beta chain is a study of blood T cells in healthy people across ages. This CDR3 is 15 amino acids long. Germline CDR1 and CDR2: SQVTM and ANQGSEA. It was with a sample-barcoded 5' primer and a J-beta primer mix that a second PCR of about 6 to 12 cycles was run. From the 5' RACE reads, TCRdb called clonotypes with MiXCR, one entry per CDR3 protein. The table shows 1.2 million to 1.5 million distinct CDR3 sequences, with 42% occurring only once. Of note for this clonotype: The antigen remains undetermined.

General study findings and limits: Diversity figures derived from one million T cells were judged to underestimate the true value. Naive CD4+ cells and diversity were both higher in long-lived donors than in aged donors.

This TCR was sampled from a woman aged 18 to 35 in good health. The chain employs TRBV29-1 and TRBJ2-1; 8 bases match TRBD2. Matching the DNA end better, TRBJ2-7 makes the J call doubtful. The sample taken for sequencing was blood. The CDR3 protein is CSVVPAGVSYNEQYF. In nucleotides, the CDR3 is TGCAGCGTTGTACCAGCGGGAGTCTCCTACAATGAGCAGTACTTC.